The present T cell receptor beta chain was sequenced within a study of shared clonotypes between healthy human individuals. General study points: The naive CD4 repertoires of a few donors were compared, and approximately 5.3% of clonotypes were shared. An anticipated effect of sequencing depth on clonotype sharing among donors was recognized.

Profiling relied on immunoSEQ multiplex PCR, and the TCRdb table lists in-frame clones only, not all of them. The table includes more than 2,000,000 clones, over 85% detected once. Germline V gene data show CDR1 as MDHEN and CDR2 as SYDVKM. V lost 5 bases to trimming and J lost 3 bases; unmatched junction nucleotides: 7. The CDR3 loop spans 15 amino acids. Healthy and HIV-negative, the adult donors had no recent acute infections or vaccinations. Points on this clone: Antigen specificity is unknown. This same CDR3 is encoded by further DNA sequences in the sample.

The gene calls are TRBV28 and TRBJ2-3; 8 bases align to TRBD1. Sequences were obtained from naive CD4+ T cells sorted from blood. Subset of the sample: CD45RA+ positively selected. This receptor was taken from a man in his late teens or twenties in good health. The CDR3 is CASSPRTGGTDTQYF. As DNA, the CDR3 is TGTGCCAGCAGTCCCAGAACAGGGGGGACAGATACGCAGTATTTT.